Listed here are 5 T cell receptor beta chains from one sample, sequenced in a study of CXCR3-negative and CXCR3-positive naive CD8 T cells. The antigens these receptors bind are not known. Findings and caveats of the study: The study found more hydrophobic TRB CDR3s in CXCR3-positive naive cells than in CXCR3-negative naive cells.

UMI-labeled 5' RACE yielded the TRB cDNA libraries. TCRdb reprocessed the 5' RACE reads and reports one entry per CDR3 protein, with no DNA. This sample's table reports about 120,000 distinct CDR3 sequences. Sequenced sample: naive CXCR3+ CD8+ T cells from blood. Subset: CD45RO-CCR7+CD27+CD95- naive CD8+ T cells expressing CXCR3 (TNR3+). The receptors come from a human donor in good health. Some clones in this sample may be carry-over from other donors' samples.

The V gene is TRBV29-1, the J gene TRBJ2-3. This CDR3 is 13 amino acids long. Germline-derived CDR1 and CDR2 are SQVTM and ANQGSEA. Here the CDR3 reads CSVYSASTDTQYF.

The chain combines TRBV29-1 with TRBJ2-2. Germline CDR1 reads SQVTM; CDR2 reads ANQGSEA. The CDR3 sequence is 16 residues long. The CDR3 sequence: CSVEDLRNKITGELFF.

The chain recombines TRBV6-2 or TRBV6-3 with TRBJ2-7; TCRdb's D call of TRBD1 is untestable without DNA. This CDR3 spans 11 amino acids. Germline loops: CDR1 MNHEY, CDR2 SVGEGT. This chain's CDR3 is CASTSDRGQYF.

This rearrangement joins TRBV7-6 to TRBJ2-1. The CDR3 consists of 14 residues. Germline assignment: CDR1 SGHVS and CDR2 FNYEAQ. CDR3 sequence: CASSLGWGHNEQFF.

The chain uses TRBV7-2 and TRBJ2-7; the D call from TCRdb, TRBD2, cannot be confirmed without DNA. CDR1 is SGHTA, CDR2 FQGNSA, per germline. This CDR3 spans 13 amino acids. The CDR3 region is CASSLGLAGGEYF.